Each of the 10 T cell receptor beta chains below was sequenced from the same sample in a study of blood T cell repertoires in COVID-19 (dated by TCRdb to between 2020 and 2021). The library was built by means of the immunoSEQ multiplex PCR assay. TCRdb took over this immuneACCESS table, retaining in-frame rearrangements with V and J assigned. Such tables are incomplete; in checked studies, under half of the missing clones stem from an unresolved V gene, and the remainder is unexplained. The sample includes some 100,000 clones, with 65% to 85% observed a single time. The ten largest clones add up to approximately 15% of the sample. Material: peripheral blood. These receptors all come from a woman aged 55 to 70 with acute or convalescent COVID-19.

The CDR3 region has the DNA TGTGCCAGCAGCTTTGACAGGAATTACTACGAGCAGTACTTC. It yields the protein CASSFDRNYYEQYF. This chain uses TRBV11-2 with TRBJ2-7; D may be TRBD1 (6 bases). The CDR3 loop spans 14 amino acids. Germline V gene sequence: CDR1 SGHAT, CDR2 FQNNGV. Deletions cut 3 bases from V and 3 bases from J, with 12 bases between. Full variable domain (rest looked up from reference TRBV11-2 and TRBJ2-7): EAGVAQSPRYKIIEKRQSVAFWCNPISGHATLYWYQQILGQGPKLLIQFQNNGVVDDSQLPKDRFSAERLKGVDSTLKIQPAKLEDSAVYLCASSFDRNYYEQYFGPGTRLTVT.

This clone was recorded only once. The genes are TRBV3-1 (or the pseudogene TRBV3-2) and TRBJ1-6; possible D gene TRBD1, 6 bases. V gave up 7 bases and J gave up 5 bases, with 15 bases separating them. Germline V gene data show CDR1 as LGHDT and CDR2 as YNNKEL (reference sequence). The CDR3 is 15 amino acids. The CDR3 loop reads CASKFTGTDNSPLHF. The CDR3 bases are TGTGCCAGCAAGTTTACAGGGACCGATAATTCACCCCTCCACTTT.

The count of this clone is one. The chain is built from TRBV5-6 and TRBJ1-2; 12 bases are shared with TRBD1. V dropped 3 bases and J dropped 7; count of bases not matched to a gene: 4. In germline, CDR1 is SGHDT, CDR2 YYEEEE. This CDR3 is built from 14 residues. CDR3 loop: CASSWGQGARGYTF. Written as DNA, the CDR3 is TGTGCCAGCAGCTGGGGACAGGGGGCGCGTGGCTACACCTTC.

The chain is built from TRBV10-1 and TRBJ2-1; a possible D gene is TRBD2 (6 bases). The CDR3 is 16 residues long. Germline CDR1 is WNHNN and CDR2 is SYGVQD (reference sequence). Trimming took 6 bases from V and 5 from J, leaving 20 bases between them. CDR3: CASSPYLGGLDNEQFF. The CDR3, as DNA: TGCGCCAGCAGCCCTTACTTGGGGGGTTTAGACAATGAGCAGTTCTTC.

The CDR3 spells CASSYEGSTAGEKLFF. CDR3 nucleotide sequence: TGTGCCAGCAGTTACGAGGGCAGTACAGCGGGTGAAAAACTGTTTTTT. V is TRBV6-6 and J is TRBJ1-4; unclear D gene. CDR3 size: 16 residues. Per germline, CDR1 MNHNY and CDR2 SVGAGI (reference sequence). Trimming took 2 bases from V and 7 from J, leaving 17 bases between them.

The rearrangement joins TRBV5-6 to TRBJ2-1; D might be TRBD2 (5 bases). CDR1 and CDR2 from the germline V gene are SGHDT and YYEEEE. CDR3 length: 13 amino acids. V was pared by 5 bases and J by 10 bases, with 16 bases between. CDR3 in DNA: TGTGCCAGCAGAAGTCCCCCACTAGAGGAGCAGTTCTTC. Translating gives CASRSPPLEEQFF.

The V gene is TRBV16, the J gene TRBJ2-7, with 11 bases identical to TRBD1. The junction had 0 bases not matched to a gene; V was cut back by 3 bases and J by 5 bases. Germline CDR1 and CDR2: KGHSY and FQNENV. The CDR3 spans 13 residues. CDR3 sequence (DNA): TGTGCCAGCAGCCAGGACAGGGGGCACGAGCAGTACTTC. Translating gives CASSQDRGHEQYF.

The V call is TRBV27, the J call TRBJ2-2; 8 nucleotides match TRBD1. This CDR3 has 17 residues. Germline CDR1 is MNHEY and CDR2 is SMNVEV (reference sequence). Losses at the gene ends were 1 base for V and 4 bases for J; bases not matched to a gene: 8. The CDR3 protein is CASSLLWQGAGTGELFF. The CDR3 nucleotides read TGTGCCAGCAGTTTATTATGGCAGGGGGCGGGCACCGGGGAGCTGTTTTTT.

This chain links TRBV7-9 with TRBJ1-1, with 10 nucleotides matching TRBD1. V was clipped by 6 bases and J by 8 bases; unmatched bases: 15. This CDR3 contains 16 residues. The germline V gene has CDR1 SEHNR and CDR2 FQNEAQ (reference sequence). CDR3: CASSPTPGTGAMEAFF. CDR3 coding DNA: TGTGCCAGCAGTCCCACTCCCGGGACAGGGGCTATGGAAGCTTTCTTT.

There are a few counts of this clone. The CDR3 DNA reads as TGCAGTGCTAGTCCCCGGGGGAGACCAAACACTGAAGCTTTCTTT. This encodes CSASPRGRPNTEAFF. The J gene is TRBJ1-1, the V gene TRBV20-1, with TRBD1 as a possible D gene (5 bases). The CDR3 is made up of 15 amino acids. The germline CDR1 and CDR2 sequences are DFQATT and SNEGSKA (reference sequence). Trimming stripped 3 bases from V and 2 bases from J, with 16 bases between.